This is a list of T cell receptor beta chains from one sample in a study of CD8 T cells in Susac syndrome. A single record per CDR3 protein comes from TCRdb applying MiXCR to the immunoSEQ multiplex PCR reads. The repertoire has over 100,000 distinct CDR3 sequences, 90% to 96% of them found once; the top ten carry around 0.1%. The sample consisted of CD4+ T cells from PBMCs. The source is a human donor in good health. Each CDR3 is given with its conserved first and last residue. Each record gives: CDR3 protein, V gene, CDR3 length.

CASSTGTMRNEKLFF,TRBV5-1,15
CASRGRNTGELFF,TRBV19,13
CASSLAQASYEQYF,TRBV7-9,14
CSGTQSYEQYF,TRBV29-1,11
CAWTSDSSYNEQFF,TRBV30,14
CASSLDTNNEQFF,TRBV2,13
CASSPAAGSYNEQFF,TRBV7-2,15
CASSKQWAGAYEQYF,TRBV5-1,15
CASSLTGLYGYTF,TRBV5-1,13
CASSQGRQGWNEQFF,TRBV3-1,15
CASRPGQKQETQYF,TRBV3-1,14
CSVPGTGEPAKNIQYF,TRBV29-1,16
CASSHGRTKMPTDTQYF,TRBV3-1,17
CASSPDGTTNTEAFF,TRBV5-1,15
CASSLGEGEQYF,TRBV5-6,12
CASSPRERRGYGYTF,TRBV6-2/TRBV6-3,15
CASSARDSRLYGYTF,TRBV3-1,15
CASSRGDRGEETQYF,TRBV27,15
CASSSQGVGEKLFF,TRBV7-2,14
CASSFFPRDRGNQPQHF,TRBV27,17
CSVSTADSPTEAFF,TRBV29-1,14
CASSSPGQGAMDGYTF,TRBV28,16
CASSHGPGNTIYF,TRBV3-1,13
CASIPLAGVSDTQYF,TRBV12-3/TRBV12-4,15
CASSSYGTDHGYTF,TRBV5-1,14
CASIISALSTDTQYF,TRBV2,15
CASRRALGGRYTDTQYF,TRBV6-2/TRBV6-3,17
CAWRGPPYERAFF,TRBV30,13
CASSKGSGANVLTF,TRBV19,14
CASSLYGRIHLRNTEAFF,TRBV28,18
CASSPEVGGESEKLFF,TRBV9,16
CASSLRHSPRDSEQYF,TRBV9,16
CASRVPGEETQYF,TRBV27,13
CSVDRGQSYGYTF,TRBV29-1,13
CASSLYSPTGLGEQYF,TRBV28,16
CSAQTALSYEQYF,TRBV20-1,13
CATSDAGAREKLFF,TRBV24-1,14
CASSQDRGLSQPQHF,TRBV4-1,15
CASSFKVTEAFF,TRBV7-3,12
CASSPQGKETQYF,TRBV18,13
CASSLSGADTQYF,TRBV11-3,13
CASSVGLSETQYF,TRBV9,13